The 3 T cell receptor beta chains reported below all come from one sample, sequenced in a study of T cells in women clearing cervical HPV infection. Clones were read by immunoSEQ multiplex PCR, and TCRdb kept only the in-frame ones, dropping some. The sample is made up of tens of thousands of clones, and the top ten hold approximately 8.4% of it. Sample: blood buffy coat. The receptor source for this set is a woman aged 18 to 75 with a cervical HPV16 infection that either progressed to CIN3+ or cleared (not recorded which).

On this clone itself: The observed sequence ends 3 residues before the CDR3 terminus, with the missing tail filled in from the germline J gene. The chain is built from TRBV18 and TRBJ2-4; D may correspond to TRBD1 or TRBD2 (5 bases each). Germline V CDR1 and CDR2: KGHSH, LQKENI. Trimming stripped 2 bases from V and 6 bases from J, with 14 bases between. The CDR3 length is 15 residues. The CDR3 sequence is CASSPSRDRGNIQYF. The sequenced CDR3 bases are TGTGCCAGCTCACCATCGAGGGATAGGGGAAACATT. The full variable domain, its missing parts supplied by reference TRBV18 and TRBJ2-4, is NAGVMQNPRHLVRRRGQEARLRCSPMKGHSHVYWYRQLPEEGLKFMVYLQKENIIDESGMPKERFSAEFPKEGPSILRIQQVVRGDSAAYFCASSPSRDRGNIQYFGAGTRLSVL.

Turning to this clone: The read ends 3 residues shy of where the CDR3 ends; the end is completed using the germline J gene. This rearrangement joins TRBV5-6 to TRBJ2-7, with D maybe TRBD1 (6 bases). The CDR3 runs 13 residues. The germline V gene encodes CDR1 SGHDT and CDR2 YYEEEE. Trimming shortened V by 2 bases and J by 5 bases, and 11 bases separated the two germline ends. CDR3 DNA, as far as it was read: TGTGCCAGCAGCTTACCGAACAGGGACGAG. As protein: CASSLPNRDE. The whole CDR3 protein reads CASSLPNRDEQYF.

In the case of this clone: The CDR3 is cut off 3 residues early in the read; its end comes from the germline J gene. This sequence joins TRBV4-1 and TRBJ1-1, with 8 bases matching TRBD1. The CDR3 is 15 amino acids. CDR1 MGHRA and CDR2 YSYEKL come from the germline V gene. V trimming: 6 bases; J trimming: 5 bases; junction bases outside the gene matches: 11. The CDR3 DNA, read in part, is TGCGCCAGCAGTGAAAGAGATACAGGGGGAACTGAA. It yields the protein CASSERDTGGTE. The full CDR3 sequence reads CASSERDTGGTEAFF.